The clone carrying this T cell receptor beta chain was counted once. The antigen remains undetermined. This record comes from a study of blood T cells in healthy people across ages. The authors ran a second PCR of roughly 6 to 11 cycles using a sample-barcoded 5' primer and a J-beta primer mix. TCRdb itself ran the 5' RACE reads through MiXCR, one entry per CDR3 protein. Altogether 780,000 or so distinct CDR3 sequences are present, roughly 25% being singletons, with the ten largest covering more than 3%. This CDR3 comprises 13 residues. The J segment lost 6 bases and the V segment lost 6 bases, leaving 8 bases of the junction unmatched. CDR1 and CDR2 from the germline V gene are DFQATT and SNEGSKA (reference sequence). Points from the study as a whole: Diversity of TCR beta per million T cells declined in a roughly linear way with age. CMV infection status of these donors was not known.

The sample was also linked to a second study, of T cells of mothers and their children.

J is TRBJ2-3 and V is TRBV20-1, with TRBD2 identical over 8 bases. The clonotype comes from a boy between 10 and 17 years old in good health. What was sequenced was blood. DNA of the CDR3: TGCAGTGCGAGACTAGCGATCATGGATACGCAGTATTTT. Translating it yields CSARLAIMDTQYF.